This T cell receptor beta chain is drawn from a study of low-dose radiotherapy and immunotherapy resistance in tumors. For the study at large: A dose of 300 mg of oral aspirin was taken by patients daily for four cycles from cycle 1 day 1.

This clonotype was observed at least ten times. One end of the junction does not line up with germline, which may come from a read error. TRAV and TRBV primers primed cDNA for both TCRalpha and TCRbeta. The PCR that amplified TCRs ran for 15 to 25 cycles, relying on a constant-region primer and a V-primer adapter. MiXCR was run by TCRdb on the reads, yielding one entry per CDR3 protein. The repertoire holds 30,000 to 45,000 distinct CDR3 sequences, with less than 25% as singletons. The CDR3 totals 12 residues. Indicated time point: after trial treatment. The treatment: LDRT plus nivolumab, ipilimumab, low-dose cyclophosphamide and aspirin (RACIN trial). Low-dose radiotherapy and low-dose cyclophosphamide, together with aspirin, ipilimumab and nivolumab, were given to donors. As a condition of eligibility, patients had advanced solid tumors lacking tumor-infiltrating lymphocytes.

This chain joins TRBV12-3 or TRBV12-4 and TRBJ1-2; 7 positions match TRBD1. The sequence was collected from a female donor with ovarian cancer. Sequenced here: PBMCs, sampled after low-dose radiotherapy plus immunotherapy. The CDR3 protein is CASSSIGQVPLF. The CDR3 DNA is TGTGCCAGCAGTTCCATAGGACAGGTCCCCCTCTTC.